These 29 T cell receptor beta chains share one sample of origin, sequenced in a study of tumor and adjacent non-tumor tissue in lung cancer. A modified ARM-PCR protocol with three rounds of nested PCR amplified TCRbeta. TCRdb called the multiplex PCR reads again in MiXCR, with one record for every CDR3 protein. The sample holds 90,000 to 130,000 distinct CDR3 sequences, around 82% seen once. No cell sorting was done before RNA was extracted from the tissue. Sequenced: lung tumor tissue. All receptors come from a man in his 70s with non-small cell lung cancer.

On this clonotype itself: Here the CDR3 omits its conserved ending phenylalanine or tryptophan, so a read error is the likely source. V gene TRBV11-2 combines with J gene TRBJ2-3; 14 nucleotides align to TRBD2. The CDR3 is 17 residues long. With V trimmed by 5 bases and J by 5 bases, 9 bases remained unmatched. Per the germline V gene, CDR1 is SGHAT and CDR2 is FQNNGV. The CDR3 loop reads CASSPRLAGGHQDTQYN. The CDR3 bases are TGTGCCAGCAGCCCTAGACTAGCGGGGGGGCATCAAGATACGCAGTATAAT.

The rearrangement uses TRBV6-2 or TRBV6-3 and TRBJ2-7, with D tentatively TRBD2 (7 bases). Germline V gene lookup returns CDR1 MNHEY and CDR2 SVGEGT. The CDR3 extends over 13 amino acids. CDR3 residues: CVSIRGADYEQYF. In DNA, the CDR3 is TGTGTCAGTATCCGGGGGGCCGACTACGAGCAGTACTTC.

This clonotype came up a few times. A read error may be the cause here, since a much bigger clone is one base away. The V and J genes are TRBV12-3 or TRBV12-4 and TRBJ2-7; no clear D gene. Trimming removed 4 bases at V and 2 bases at J, with 15 bases between. This CDR3 is built from 15 residues. The CDR3 loop reads CASSSIAATPYEQYF. Written as DNA, the CDR3 is TGTGCCAGCAGTTCGATTGCGGCTACCCCCTACGAGCAGTACTTC.

With respect to this clonotype: One junction end does not reproduce the germline sequence, and a read error may be involved. The chain is built from TRBV6-5 and TRBJ1-6; D is ambiguous. This CDR3 is 15 amino acids long. The germline gives CDR1 MNHEY, CDR2 SVGAGI. The CDR3, as DNA: TGTGCCAGCAGTTATTCCGACGATAATAATTCACCCTTCCACTTT. Protein sequence: CASSYSDDNNSPFHF.

By frequency in the sample, this clonotype is medium-sized (0.01 to 0.1%). This chain joins TRBV29-1 and TRBJ2-2; no reliable D call. The CDR3 has 11 amino acids. V lost 7 bases to trimming and J lost 6 bases, with 9 bases between them. Germline V CDR1 and CDR2: SQVTM, ANQGSEA. The CDR3 region has the DNA TGCAGCGGACGCGACGCCGGGGAGCTGTTTTTT. Translating gives CSGRDAGELFF.

This clonotype occurred once. This rearrangement joins TRBV6-2 or TRBV6-3 to TRBJ1-5, with D perhaps TRBD1 (5 bases). Trimming removed 11 bases from V and 2 bases from J, with 25 bases in between. Germline-derived CDR1 and CDR2 are MNHEY and SVGEGT. The CDR3 is 17 amino acids. This chain's CDR3 is CARNPLIIGHRNQPQHF. CDR3 sequence (DNA): TGTGCCCGCAATCCTCTGATAATTGGACATCGCAATCAGCCCCAGCATTTT.

Worth noting for this clonotype: Relative to the germline gene, one junction end is altered; a read error may explain this. The rearrangement joins TRBV7-8 to TRBJ2-1; perhaps TRBD1 as D (5 bases). CDR1 and CDR2 from the germline V gene are SGHVS and FQNEAQ. The CDR3 loop spans 17 amino acids. This CDR3 reads CASNLDKTQVTNNGQFF. CDR3 bases: TGTGCCAGCAACTTAGACAAAACACAGGTAACTAACAATGGGCAGTTCTTC.

With regard to this clonotype: The junction and the germline gene differ at one end; a read error may be behind it. The DNA of the CDR3 is TGTGCCAGTAGAAAAGGCGACCACCCGACTAGCGGGCTTCCCCAGGAGACCCAGTATTTC. Translated, it gives CASRKGDHPTSGLPQETQYF. This chain connects TRBV12-3 or TRBV12-4 to TRBJ2-5; the match to TRBD2 covers 10 bases. The CDR3 totals 20 residues.

The V gene is TRBV11-3, the J gene TRBJ2-5; 11 nucleotides match TRBD1. In germline, CDR1 is SGHNT, CDR2 YENEEA. With 10 bases clipped from V and 8 bases from J, the junction kept 15 bases outside the gene matches. CDR3 size: 15 residues. Written as DNA, the CDR3 is TGTGCCAACGGCCAAGGACAGGGGGCACACGTAACCCAGTACTTC. Translation gives CANGQGQGAHVTQYF.

Concerning this clonotype itself: Here the CDR3 omits its conserved ending phenylalanine or tryptophan, so a read error is the likely source. J is TRBJ2-7 and V is TRBV12-3 or TRBV12-4; perhaps TRBD1 as D (5 bases). CDR3 length: 14 residues. Trimming took off 5 bases at V and 2 bases at J, with 13 bases between the two ends. This CDR3 is CASSQETVPYEQYI. The CDR3 bases are TGTGCCAGCAGTCAAGAGACAGTACCCTACGAGCAGTACATC.

This clonotype appeared a few times. This likely comes from a read error, as the CDR3 has no conserved phenylalanine or tryptophan at its end. The chain has TRBV20-1 and TRBJ2-7; TRBD2 matches at 9 bases. Germline trimming cut 1 base from V and 2 bases from J; bases unmatched to any gene: 6. Germline V CDR1 and CDR2: DFQATT, SNEGSKA (reference sequence). This CDR3 comprises 15 residues. CDR3 in DNA: TGCAGTGCTAGAGTTCCTAGCGGGACGACCTACGAGCAGTACTTA. It encodes CSARVPSGTTYEQYL.

On this clonotype itself: Its ends do not fully match the called genes, so a read error is possible. The chain carries TRBV6-5 and TRBJ1-2, with TRBD1 identical over 10 bases. From germline, CDR1 is MNHEY and CDR2 SVGAGI. This CDR3 is 17 amino acids long. The CDR3 region has the DNA TGTGCCAGCAGTTACACTTTGACAGGGGGCGGGTATTATGGCTACGCCTTC. Translated, it gives CASSYTLTGGGYYGYAF.

Comment on this clonotype: The junction does not match germline at one end; this may be a read error. This chain uses TRBV28 with TRBJ1-5; 7 bases fit TRBD1. The germline CDR1 and CDR2 sequences are MDHEN and SYDVKM. The CDR3 consists of 14 residues. The CDR3 loop is CPSRRQGGNQPEHF. The CDR3 DNA reads TGTCCCAGCAGACGTCAGGGGGGCAATCAGCCCGAGCATTTT.

In regard to this clonotype: It is likely a read error, because the conserved phenylalanine at the end of the CDR3 is missing. The V gene is TRBV29-1, the J gene TRBJ2-5; perhaps TRBD1 as D (6 bases). There are 13 residues in the CDR3. CDR1 is SQVTM and CDR2 is ANQGSEA in the germline V gene. Here the CDR3 DNA reads TGTAGCGTGACCGACAGGTTCCAAGAAACCCAGTACTCC. It is translated as CSVTDRFQETQYS.

As to this clonotype: The junction departs from the called germline gene at one end, perhaps through a read error. The rearrangement uses TRBV10-3 and TRBJ1-5; tentatively, D is TRBD1 (6 bases). Germline V gene data show CDR1 as ENHRY and CDR2 as SYGVKD. The CDR3 spans 14 residues. CDR3 sequence: CAISEQGANQPQHF. The CDR3, as DNA: TGTGCCATCAGTGAACAGGGCGCCAATCAGCCTCAGCATTTT.

As to this clonotype: A much larger clonotype is one base distant, so this may be a read error. V and J are TRBV14 and TRBJ2-6; 8 positions agree with TRBD1. From germline, CDR1 is SGHDN and CDR2 FVKESK. The CDR3 covers 19 residues. CDR3 in DNA: TGTGCCAACAGCCCTACCCTGACAGGGGCCTACTCTGGGGCCGACGTCCTGACTTTC. This encodes CANSPTLTGAYSGADVLTF.

As concerns this clonotype: One end of the junction is discordant with germline, which a read error may explain. This chain uses TRBV12-3 or TRBV12-4 with TRBJ2-2; the match to TRBD1 covers 8 bases. This CDR3 spans 16 amino acids. The DNA for the CDR3 is TGTGCCAGCAGTTTCCCAGGGACGACGAACACAGGGGGGCTGTTTTTT. It yields the protein CASSFPGTTNTGGLFF.

In its sample, this clonotype was seen a few times. The chain couples TRBV12-3 or TRBV12-4 to TRBJ2-7; possibly TRBD2 for D (5 bases). The CDR3 consists of 13 residues. Trimming removed 5 bases from V and 8 bases from J, with 16 bases in between. The CDR3 nucleotides are TGTGCCAGCAGTCCCCCGGACTCTTACAAGCAGTACTTC. As protein: CASSPPDSYKQYF.

Remarks on this clonotype: Relative to the germline gene, one junction end is altered; a read error may explain this. The chain combines TRBV20-1 with TRBJ1-1; 7 nucleotides match TRBD1. CDR3 length: 13 amino acids. Per the germline V gene, CDR1 is DFQATT and CDR2 is SNEGSKA (reference sequence). The CDR3 here is CSVPGQKNTEAFF. CDR3 in DNA: TGTAGTGTACCGGGACAGAAAAACACTGAAGCTTTCTTT.

The chain uses TRBV20-1 and TRBJ2-7; the D call may be TRBD1 or TRBD2 (5 bases each). Germline V gene lookup returns CDR1 DFQATT and CDR2 SNEGSKA (reference sequence). V was pared by 6 bases and J by 5 bases, with 14 bases between. This CDR3 contains 12 residues. The CDR3 here is CSAEGFLNEQYF. As DNA, the CDR3 is TGCAGTGCCGAGGGGTTCCTGAACGAGCAGTACTTC.

For this clonotype: The conserved phenylalanine or tryptophan normally closing the CDR3 is absent here, so this likely arose from a read error. This chain joins TRBV6-1 and TRBJ2-7; 7 bases match TRBD2. Germline CDR1 and CDR2: MNHNS and SASEGT. This CDR3 region has 16 residues. The CDR3 DNA sequence: TGTGCTAGCAGTGCTTTGTGGAGGGAGGGCCTATACGAGCAGTACCTC. Its translation is CASSALWREGLYEQYL.

On this clonotype itself: One end of the junction does not line up with germline, which may come from a read error. The chain has TRBV28 and TRBJ2-2, with TRBD2 as a possible D gene (5 bases). This CDR3 has 14 amino acids. CDR1 and CDR2 from the germline V gene are MDHEN and SYDVKM. The CDR3 sequence is CASSLFPSSGELFF. The DNA for the CDR3 is TGTGCCAGTAGTTTATTCCCTAGCAGCGGGGAGCTGTTTTTT.

In regard to this clonotype: The junction departs from germline at one end; a sequencing error may be responsible. This chain connects TRBV12-3 or TRBV12-4 to TRBJ1-2; 8 bases are shared with TRBD1. CDR3 size: 13 residues. CDR3 nucleotide sequence: TGTGCCAGCAGTATCGGGACAGGCTATGGTTACATCTTC. Translating gives CASSIGTGYGYIF.

In regard to this clonotype: The junction departs from germline at one end; a sequencing error may be responsible. The J gene is TRBJ2-7, the V gene TRBV4-1; D is perhaps TRBD1 (5 bases). Germline V CDR1 and CDR2: MGHRA, YSYEKL. This CDR3 is built from 14 residues. In DNA, the CDR3 is TGCGCCAGCAACCAAGGAAGGGGTTCTGAAGAGCAGTACTTC. Its translation: CASNQGRGSEEQYF.

A remark on this clonotype: One junction end disagrees with the germline gene, perhaps due to a read error. This sequence joins TRBV6-5 and TRBJ2-3; 10 positions match TRBD1. The CDR3 loop spans 15 amino acids. Germline CDR1 is MNHEY and CDR2 is SVGAGI. The CDR3 sequence is CASSHPDRGTDTRYF. CDR3 nucleotides: TGTGCCAGCAGTCACCCGGACAGGGGGACAGATACGCGGTATTTT.

Comment on this clonotype: One end of the junction fails to match germline, which may point to a read error. The gene calls are TRBV25-1 and TRBJ2-5; 7 bases are a match to TRBD2. Germline V lookup: CDR1 MGHDK, CDR2 SYGVNS. The CDR3 spans 14 residues. The CDR3 is CASSPASGKEIQYF. Here the CDR3 DNA reads TGTGCCAGTAGCCCGGCTAGCGGAAAAGAGATCCAGTACTTC. The whole variable domain, filled in from reference TRBV25-1 and TRBJ2-5, reads EADIYQTPRYLVIGTGKKITLECSQTMGHDKMYWYQQDPGMELHLIHYSYGVNSTEKGDLSSESTVSRIRTEHFPLTLESARPSHTSQYLCASSPASGKEIQYFGPGTRLLVL.

To note about this clonotype: Sequence at one end of the junction differs from germline and may be a read error. The chain couples TRBV6-1 to TRBJ1-6; no firm D call. This CDR3 is 15 amino acids long. Per germline, CDR1 MNHNS and CDR2 SASEGT. This chain's CDR3 is CATSEIAYRNSPLHF. The CDR3, as DNA: TGTGCCACCAGTGAAATCGCCTACAGAAATTCACCCCTCCACTTT.

Concerning this clonotype itself: At one boundary the junction diverges from the germline segment, which might be a read error. The DNA for the CDR3 is TGTGCCAGCAGTGCAGGGCTGAACACTGAAGCTTTCTTT. Residues: CASSAGLNTEAFF. The V gene is TRBV10-1, the J gene TRBJ1-1; maybe TRBD1 (5 bases). CDR3 length: 13 amino acids. CDR1 WNHNN and CDR2 SYGVQD come from the germline V gene (reference sequence).

A note on this clonotype: One junction end disagrees with the germline gene, perhaps due to a read error. The rearrangement links TRBV6-2 or TRBV6-3 to TRBJ1-3; D is unclear. The CDR3 length is 16 residues. From germline, CDR1 is MNHEY and CDR2 SVGEGT. CDR3 sequence: CASSYGREQSGNTIYF. DNA of the CDR3: TGTGCCAGTAGTTACGGGCGGGAACAGTCTGGAAACACCATATATTTT.